The rows below give T cell receptor beta chains drawn from one sample of a study of siplizumab effects on memory and regulatory T cells. TCRdb's copy holds only in-frame clones and misses some; the assay was immunoSEQ multiplex PCR. The sample consists of tens of thousands of clones, 79% of them appearing once. The sequenced sample consisted of memory CD4+ T cells sorted from blood. The receptors stem from a human donor in good health. Both conserved end residues are part of each CDR3. A D gene is named only where the DNA matches it firmly. Size is omitted from some rows. Given values are once, few, many or a class for expanded clones.

>TRBD2|-|TRBV7-3|TRBJ2-3|12
CASGTSPDTQYF
TGTGCCAGCGGGACTAGTCCAGATACGCAGTATTTT
>-|once|TRBV5-4|TRBJ2-2|14
CASSWAPNTGELFF
TGTGCCAGCAGCTGGGCGCCGAACACCGGGGAGCTGTTTTTT
>-|-|TRBV6-1|TRBJ1-1|14
CASSWGTENTEAFF
TGTGCCAGCTCTTGGGGGACGGAGAACACTGAAGCTTTCTTT
>-|-|TRBV6-6|TRBJ1-2|10
CASSYNGYTF
TGTGCCAGCAGTTACAACGGCTACACCTTC
>TRBD1|-|TRBV7-7|TRBJ2-2|13
CASRQDRAGELFF
TGTGCCAGCAGGCAGGACAGGGCCGGGGAGCTGTTTTTT
>-|-|TRBV6-1|TRBJ2-1|13
CATRIGGGNEQFF
TGTGCCACCCGGATAGGGGGTGGCAATGAGCAGTTCTTC
>-|-|TRBV7-2|TRBJ2-3|13
CASRVRSTDTQYF
TGTGCCAGCAGGGTCCGCAGCACAGATACGCAGTATTTT
>TRBD1|few|TRBV7-9|TRBJ1-1|15
CASSSGQGKNTEAFF
TGTGCCAGCAGCTCAGGACAGGGAAAAAACACTGAAGCTTTCTTT
>TRBD1|-|TRBV5-5|TRBJ1-4|18
CASRPTIGTGGWNEKLFF
TGTGCCAGCAGGCCTACTATAGGGACAGGGGGTTGGAATGAAAAACTGTTTTTT
>-|-|TRBV5-5|TRBJ2-3|16
CASSSGWGGGTDTQYF
TGTGCCAGCAGCTCCGGTTGGGGAGGCGGCACAGATACGCAGTATTTT
>-|-|TRBV7-3|TRBJ2-3|14
CASSLLGDTDTQYF
TGTGCCAGCAGCCTATTGGGGGACACAGATACGCAGTATTTT
>TRBD2|-|TRBV11-2|TRBJ2-1|18
CASSFRLAGGPVIDEQFF
TGTGCCAGCAGCTTCCGTTTAGCGGGGGGGCCAGTAATCGATGAGCAGTTCTTC
>-|-|TRBV18|TRBJ1-1|15
CASSWSDGMNTEAFF
TGTGCCAGCTCATGGTCCGACGGAATGAACACTGAAGCTTTCTTT
>TRBD1|-|TRBV5-6|TRBJ1-4|14
CASSFGTGNEKLFF
TGTGCCAGCAGCTTTGGGACAGGAAATGAAAAACTGTTTTTT
>TRBD1|-|TRBV5-4|TRBJ1-5|15
CASSLGTGAEQPQHF
TGTGCCAGCAGCTTGGGGACAGGGGCAGAGCAGCCCCAGCATTTT
>-|-|TRBV27|TRBJ1-2|13
CASSPRVGYGYTF
TGTGCCAGCAGTCCACGGGTTGGCTATGGCTACACCTTC
>-|once|TRBV7-2|TRBJ2-5|13
CASSRENQETQYF
TGTGCCAGCAGCAGGGAGAACCAAGAGACCCAGTACTTC
>TRBD1|few|TRBV5-4|TRBJ2-5|16
CASSLAAGQGRETQYF
TGTGCCAGCAGCTTAGCCGCCGGACAGGGTAGGGAGACCCAGTACTTC
>-|-|TRBV4-3|TRBJ2-5|14
CASSQDRREETQYF
TGCGCCAGCAGCCAAGACAGGAGGGAAGAGACCCAGTACTTC
>-|-|TRBV20-1|TRBJ2-5|11
CSARHVETQYF
TGCAGTGCTAGGCACGTTGAGACCCAGTACTTC
>TRBD1|-|TRBV5-6|TRBJ2-4|13
CASSRDRQNIQYF
TGTGCCAGCAGCCGGGACAGACAAAACATTCAGTACTTC
>-|-|TRBV7-9|TRBJ2-5|13
CASSPRGAETQYF
TGTGCCAGCAGCCCGCGCGGGGCTGAGACCCAGTACTTC
>-|-|TRBV19|TRBJ1-5|13
CASRVGSNQPQHF
TGTGCCAGCAGGGTTGGGAGCAATCAGCCCCAGCATTTT
>TRBD1|-|TRBV6-5|TRBJ2-3|16
CASSYSRGQGGDTQYF
TGTGCCAGCAGTTACTCCCGGGGACAGGGAGGGGATACGCAGTATTTT
>-|-|TRBV28|TRBJ1-5|9
CASTQPQHF
TGTGCCAGCACTCAGCCCCAGCATTTT
>-|-|TRBV7-2|TRBJ1-2|15
CASSPPGPMGDGYTF
TGTGCCAGCAGCCCCCCGGGCCCCATGGGAGATGGCTACACCTTC
>-|-|TRBV9|TRBJ2-5|12
CASGGNQETQYF
TGTGCCAGCGGGGGGAACCAAGAGACCCAGTACTTC
>TRBD1|once|TRBV7-2|TRBJ2-7|14
CASSSDRASYEQYF
TGTGCCAGCAGCTCGGACAGGGCCTCCTACGAGCAGTACTTC